These 10 T cell receptor beta chains came from one sample sequenced in a study of blood T cells in healthy people across ages. The second PCR ran roughly 7 to 12 cycles with a sample-barcoded 5' primer and J-beta primers. TCRdb itself ran the 5' RACE reads through MiXCR, one entry per CDR3 protein. The sample shows more than 800,000 distinct CDR3 sequences, 45% of them seen only once. The source material was blood. The receptors here all came from a woman in her sixties in good health.

This sequence joins TRBV5-1 and TRBJ2-2; a possible D gene is TRBD1 (6 bases). From germline, CDR1 is SGHRS and CDR2 YFSETQ. Trimming removed 4 bases from V and 4 bases from J, with 14 bases in between. This CDR3 is 15 amino acids long. This chain's CDR3 is CASSVQGFSTGELFF. The CDR3 region has the DNA TGCGCCAGCAGCGTACAGGGTTTCAGCACCGGGGAGCTGTTTTTT.

The chain recombines TRBV9 with TRBJ2-3, with D perhaps TRBD1 or TRBD2 (5 bases each). Trimming took 4 bases from V and 14 from J, leaving 20 bases between them. The CDR3 loop spans 13 amino acids. Germline CDR1 SGDLS, CDR2 YYNGEE. CDR3: CASSLVPGPSPYF. The CDR3 DNA follows: TGTGCCAGCAGCCTAGTACCGGGACCCTCCCCGTATTTT.

The chain uses TRBV21-1 and TRBJ2-1. TRBV21-1 is a pseudogene locus. This CDR3 is 15 amino acids long. CDR3 amino acids: CASSKGRDSYNEQFF. In nucleotides, the CDR3 is TGTGCCAGCAGCAAAGGGAGGGACTCCTACAATGAGCAGTTCTTC.

The chain employs TRBV29-1 and TRBJ2-1, with 8 nucleotides matching TRBD1. The trim removed 5 bases at V and 5 bases at J, leaving 5 bases unmatched. CDR1 and CDR2 (germline): SQVTM, ANQGSEA. The CDR3 covers 13 residues. The CDR3 is CSVPDRVDNEQFF. The CDR3 DNA follows: TGCAGCGTTCCGGACAGGGTAGACAATGAGCAGTTCTTC.

This rearrangement joins TRBV12-3 or TRBV12-4 to TRBJ2-6, with D unresolved. The CDR3 consists of 17 residues. Deletions cut 6 bases from V and 0 bases from J, with 15 bases between. For the CDR3, the DNA is TGTGCCAGCAGCCCTTTTGTCGGAAACTCTGGGGCCAACGTCCTGACTTTC. Protein sequence: CASSPFVGNSGANVLTF.

This rearrangement joins TRBV25-1 to TRBJ2-5, with TRBD1 as a possible D gene (6 bases). This CDR3 spans 16 amino acids. From germline, CDR1 is MGHDK and CDR2 SYGVNS. V lost 1 base to trimming and J lost 3 bases, with 15 bases between them. DNA for the CDR3: TGTGCCAGCAGTGAATCTACAGGGTTTTTCGAAGAGACCCAGTACTTC. Protein sequence: CASSESTGFFEETQYF. Based on the CDR3 plus reference TRBV25-1 and TRBJ2-5, the full variable domain is EADIYQTPRYLVIGTGKKITLECSQTMGHDKMYWYQQDPGMELHLIHYSYGVNSTEKGDLSSESTVSRIRTEHFPLTLESARPSHTSQYLCASSESTGFFEETQYFGPGTRLLVL.

This clonotype was detected only a few times. V usage is TRBV20-1 and J usage is TRBJ2-3; D gene uncertain. The germline gives CDR1 DFQATT, CDR2 SNEGSKA (reference sequence). The CDR3 extends over 14 amino acids. V was shortened by 6 bases and J by 1 base, with 14 bases between the two germline ends. The CDR3 region is CSAYDVSGTDTQYF. The CDR3 DNA is TGCAGTGCGTACGACGTGTCGGGCACAGATACGCAGTATTTT.

This chain joins TRBV20-1 and TRBJ2-1; TRBD1 agrees at 10 bases. Trimming took 0 bases from V and 6 from J; bases not matched to a gene: 5. Germline assignment: CDR1 DFQATT and CDR2 SNEGSKA (reference sequence). The CDR3 runs 15 residues. The DNA for the CDR3 is TGCAGTGCTAGAGATTGGGGACAGGGGATCAATGAGCAGTTCTTC. It encodes CSARDWGQGINEQFF.

This clonotype showed up many times. The rearrangement uses TRBV5-6 and TRBJ2-3; 9 bases match TRBD2. The V and J ends lost 1 base and 2 bases, in that order; junction bases with no gene match: 2. Per germline, CDR1 SGHDT and CDR2 YYEEEE. The CDR3 is made up of 15 amino acids. As DNA, the CDR3 is TGTGCCAGCAGCTTGACTAGCGGGCTCACAGATACGCAGTATTTT. Protein product: CASSLTSGLTDTQYF.

This clonotype was observed once. CDR3 DNA: TGTGCCAGCAGCGTGCTATTAGGGGTGGCAGATACGCAGTATTTT. Translated, it gives CASSVLLGVADTQYF. This chain connects TRBV11-2 to TRBJ2-3, with D perhaps matching TRBD1 (5 bases). CDR3 length: 15 residues. The germline gives CDR1 SGHAT, CDR2 FQNNGV. Trimming removed 5 bases at V and 4 bases at J, with 16 bases between.